This T cell receptor (beta chain) was sequenced in a study of T cells of healthy individuals. This clonotype has only a few counts. V shed 0 bases and J 7 bases; nucleotides not matched to a gene: 2. Germline assignment: CDR1 GTSNPN and CDR2 SVGIG (reference sequence). The CDR3 is made up of 12 amino acids. TCRdb reanalysed the 5' RACE reads using MiXCR and keeps one entry per CDR3 protein. The sample records around 63,000 distinct CDR3 sequences, 15% to 20% being singletons. This TCR derives from a human donor in good health. V and J are TRBV30 and TRBJ2-5; 7 bases are shared with TRBD2. The CDR3 region has the DNA TGTGCCTGGAGTGTCACGGGGGGGACCCAGTACTTC. It codes for CAWSVTGGTQYF.